Below are 16 T cell receptor beta chains sequenced from a single sample in a study of cytomegalovirus exposure and HLA in healthy donors. 13 Jbeta primers and 60 Vbeta primers were used for the PCR. The data were produced by immunoSEQ multiplex PCR, yet TCRdb's version contains in-frame clones alone and is incomplete. The sample contains roughly 160,000 clones, approximately 84% of which appear only once. The specimen sequenced was PBMCs. These receptors were obtained from a woman between 50 and 59 years old in good health and CMV-seropositive.

This clone was seen a few times. The J gene is TRBJ2-5, the V gene TRBV2; D unresolved. Deletions cut 4 bases from V and 3 bases from J, with 6 bases between. The CDR3 sequence is 12 residues long. Germline V gives CDR1 SNHLY, CDR2 FYNNEI. This CDR3 is CASSGTEETQYF. The CDR3 bases are TGTGCCAGCAGTGGTACAGAAGAGACCCAGTACTTC. Full variable domain (remainder filled in from reference TRBV2 and TRBJ2-5): EPEVTQTPSHQVTQMGQEVILRCVPISNHLYFYWYRQILGQKVEFLVSFYNNEISEKSEIFDDQFSVERPDGSNFTLKIRSTKLEDSAMYFCASSGTEETQYFGPGTRLLVL.

CDR3 sequence reads: CASSSLGQGLGTEAFF. DNA of the CDR3: TGTGCCAGCAGTTCCCTGGGACAGGGTTTAGGAACTGAAGCTTTCTTT. The V and J genes are TRBV28 and TRBJ1-1; 9 nucleotides agree with TRBD1. Germline V gene lookup returns CDR1 MDHEN and CDR2 SYDVKM. The CDR3 has 16 amino acids. V shed 4 bases, J shed 5 bases, and the junction held 11 bases outside the gene matches.

The V gene is TRBV6-8, the J gene TRBJ2-6, with D uncertain. Deletions cut 7 bases from V and 0 bases from J, with 13 bases between. Germline CDR1 reads MNHGY; CDR2 reads SAAAGT. This CDR3 has 16 residues. The CDR3 nucleotides are TGTGCCAGCATCCCTTTAACAAGCTCTGGGGCCAACGTCCTGACTTTC. As protein: CASIPLTSSGANVLTF.

This sequence joins TRBV5-8 and TRBJ1-4; unclear D gene. Trimming stripped 6 bases from V and 8 bases from J, with 11 bases between. The CDR3 totals 12 residues. From germline, CDR1 is SGHTS and CDR2 YDEGEE. The CDR3 is CASTKSGEKLFF. Written as DNA, the CDR3 is TGTGCCAGCACCAAAAGCGGGGAAAAACTGTTTTTT.

The chain combines TRBV7-9 with TRBJ1-5; D is unclear. Per the germline V gene, CDR1 is SEHNR and CDR2 is FQNEAQ (reference sequence). V shed 5 bases and J shed 5 bases, with 10 bases lying between them. The CDR3 totals 13 residues. CDR3 DNA sequence: TGTGCCAGCAGCCCCCAAGGAGATCAGCCCCAGCATTTT. Amino acid sequence: CASSPQGDQPQHF.

This chain uses TRBV19 with TRBJ2-5, with TRBD1 matching over 7 bases. Trimming at V came to 3 bases and at J to 1 base, leaving 2 bases not matched to a gene. Germline V gene data show CDR1 as LNHDA and CDR2 as SQIVND (reference sequence). The CDR3 runs to 14 residues. The DNA of the CDR3 is TGTGCCAGTAGTATCGACAGGGCCCAAGAGACCCAGTACTTC. Translation: CASSIDRAQETQYF.

V usage is TRBV9 and J usage is TRBJ1-4; D ambiguous. This CDR3 has 13 amino acids. The germline V and J ends were trimmed by 0 bases and 7 bases, with 7 bases remaining between them. Per the germline V gene, CDR1 is SGDLS and CDR2 is YYNGEE. The CDR3 DNA is TGTGCCAGCAGCGTAGGACCGGGTGAAAAACTGTTTTTT. Translated: CASSVGPGEKLFF.

This clone has only one observation. This chain connects TRBV25-1 to TRBJ2-7; D is perhaps TRBD2 (6 bases). CDR1 is MGHDK and CDR2 is SYGVNS in the germline V gene. V shed 6 bases and J shed 0 bases, with 12 bases lying between them. This CDR3 has 14 residues. The chain's CDR3 is CASRPPGLSYEQYF. CDR3 nucleotide sequence: TGTGCCAGCAGGCCTCCGGGACTCTCCTACGAGCAGTACTTC.

The chain uses TRBV5-4 and TRBJ2-1, with D possibly TRBD1 on 6 matching bases. Germline CDR1 and CDR2: SGHNT and YYREEE (reference sequence). Trimming removed 4 bases at V and 5 bases at J, with 25 bases between. The CDR3 sequence is 18 residues long. The CDR3 DNA sequence: TGTGCCAGCAGCCCTCTGCCTGGACAGAGCTTGAACCACAATGAGCAGTTCTTC. Protein product: CASSPLPGQSLNHNEQFF.

The chain combines TRBV11-1 with TRBJ2-5; weak D call: TRBD2 (6 bases). The ends were cut back, 3 bases at V and 3 bases at J, with 17 bases in the middle. The germline CDR1 and CDR2 sequences are SGHAT and FQDESV (reference sequence). The CDR3 length is 16 residues. CDR3 DNA sequence: TGTGCCAGCAGCTTGGGACTGAGTAGTTTAAAAGAGACCCAGTACTTC. As protein: CASSLGLSSLKETQYF.

J is TRBJ1-1 and V is TRBV7-8, with D unclear. CDR1 and CDR2 from the germline V gene are SGHVS and FQNEAQ. This CDR3 is built from 14 residues. V lost 6 bases and J lost 3, with 14 bases in between. The CDR3 DNA sequence: TGTGCCAGCAGTTTAAGACTACCCTACACTGAAGCTTTCTTT. It is translated as CASSLRLPYTEAFF.

The rearrangement joins TRBV19 to TRBJ2-5; D may be TRBD1 (6 bases). CDR1 is LNHDA and CDR2 is SQIVND in the germline V gene (reference sequence). The CDR3 runs to 14 residues. V was trimmed by 3 bases and J by 5 bases, leaving 13 bases between them. Here the CDR3 reads CASSIPDSRETQYF. DNA for the CDR3: TGTGCCAGTAGTATCCCGGACAGTCGGGAGACCCAGTACTTC.

This chain links TRBV4-2 with TRBJ2-1; 8 nucleotides line up with TRBD1. Per the germline V gene, CDR1 is LGHNA and CDR2 is YNFKEQ. The CDR3 is 13 amino acids. Losses at the gene ends were 0 bases for V and 15 bases for J; bases not matched to a gene: 7. The chain's CDR3 is CASSQEGRTGWFF. Written as DNA, the CDR3 is TGTGCCAGCAGCCAAGAGGGGCGGACAGGGTGGTTCTTC.

This clone showed up just a few times. This chain uses TRBV7-9 with TRBJ1-1; D is possibly TRBD1 (5 bases). Trimming took off 1 base at V and 4 bases at J, with 7 bases between the two ends. The length of the CDR3 is 13 residues. Germline loops: CDR1 SEHNR, CDR2 FQNEAQ (reference sequence). In nucleotides, the CDR3 is TGTGCCAGCAGCTTAGACAGGCTCACTGAAGCTTTCTTT. This codes for CASSLDRLTEAFF.

This clone was counted only a few times. The chain employs TRBV19 and TRBJ1-6; D may be TRBD1 (6 bases). Trimming took 7 bases from V and 6 from J, leaving 16 bases between them. CDR3 length: 15 amino acids. Germline V CDR1 and CDR2: LNHDA, SQIVND (reference sequence). The CDR3 DNA is TGTGCCAGTAACCCGAGGGAACAGGGTAATTCACCCCTCCACTTT. It codes for CASNPREQGNSPLHF.

The rearrangement uses TRBV30 and TRBJ1-6; D might be TRBD1 (6 bases). The germline V gene encodes CDR1 GTSNPN and CDR2 SVGIG (reference sequence). The CDR3 is 13 residues long. The V and J ends lost 5 bases and 9 bases respectively, with 14 bases between them. In DNA form, the CDR3 reads TGTGCCTGGGGGGGGGCCTCCCGTTCACCCCTCCACTTT. Translated: CAWGGASRSPLHF.